This T cell receptor beta chain derives from a study of T cell repertoires in aging, cancer and after chemotherapy. This clonotype showed up just a few times. Its target is not known. Multiplex touch-down PCR with TRB-A/B primers amplified rearranged V-D-J TRB sequences. A single record per CDR3 protein comes from TCRdb applying MiXCR to the multiplex PCR reads. The table has approximately 2,300 distinct CDR3 sequences, about 50% seen once. The study, taken as a whole, reports: In each cancer cohort, median generation probability increased across chemotherapy, suggesting thymic output rebounded. Untreated cancer patients had significantly lower blood TCR diversity than age-matched healthy donors. In healthy donors, age-related TCR diversity loss mainly reflected lost richness. The repertoire data cannot show anything about immunological memory following chemotherapy.

Germline CDR1 SGHTA, CDR2 FQGNSA. The V gene end was trimmed by 6 bases and the J gene end by 5 bases; junction bases not matched to a gene: 5. There are 14 residues in the CDR3. The template was genomic DNA from peripheral blood, not RNA. The genes are TRBV7-2 and TRBJ1-1; TRBD1 aligns across 11 bases. The sequence derives from a human donor with a solid tumor. Specimen: blood. CDR3 bases: TGTGCCAGCAGTAGGGACAGGGGGAGAACTGAAGCTTTCTTT. Its translation is CASSRDRGRTEAFF.